The clone carrying this T cell receptor (beta chain) has a single count. This record comes from a study of blood T cell repertoires in COVID-19. For the study at large: Samples taken during acute and convalescent COVID-19 were collected in the United States, Italy and Spain.

CDR3 size: 14 residues. Germline V CDR1 and CDR2: SGHTA, FQGNSA. V gave up 7 bases and J gave up 0 bases, with 12 bases separating them. In the original analysis: Amplification of reference gene primers provided the estimated nucleated cell counts. Clones were read by immunoSEQ multiplex PCR, and TCRdb kept only the in-frame ones, dropping some. The D gene and trimming were derived from the DNA, and the V and J assignments and clone size from that table. The table shows around 60,000 clones, with more than 80% occurring only once. The Seattle patients, enrolled during active infection, were followed longitudinally.

The origin of this receptor is a woman aged 55-70 years with COVID-19, enrolled during active disease. This chain joins TRBV7-2 and TRBJ1-1; D unresolved. The sequencing sample was made of peripheral blood. CDR3 residues: CASKALGVNTEAFF. Here the CDR3 DNA reads TGTGCCAGCAAGGCGCTCGGGGTGAACACTGAAGCTTTCTTT.